The TCR beta chain described here comes from a study of T cell responses to AZD1222 COVID-19 vaccine. Germline CDR1 is LNHDA and CDR2 is SQIVND (reference sequence). The CDR3 has 13 residues. Assay used: immunoSEQ multiplex PCR; TCRdb lists only in-frame clones, some missing. The sample holds 150,000 to 160,000 clones, about 85% seen once. Note on this clone: A read error may produce the germline difference seen at one junction end.

The specimen was peripheral blood, collected after recovery from COVID-19. The TCR comes from an adult who had recovered from COVID-19. This rearrangement joins TRBV19 to TRBJ2-7; 8 bases are shared with TRBD2. CDR3 nucleotides: TGTGCTAGTAGCGGGACACTACCGTACGAGCAGTACTTC. This translates into CASSGTLPYEQYF.